This T cell receptor beta chain was observed in a study of vaccination effects on CD4 cells after COVID-19. A note on this clone: Its specificity is unknown.

CD4+ T cells were isolated after around ten days of culture. The CDR3 runs 15 residues. The ends were cut back, 5 bases at V and 4 bases at J, with 17 bases in the middle. CDR1 and CDR2 (germline): SEHNR, FQNEAQ (reference sequence). Sequencing was performed with immunoSEQ multiplex PCR; in TCRdb, only in-frame clones are kept and a portion is missing. The data contain more than 45,000 clones, 76% of them singletons. The sequenced sample was CD4+ T cells from PBMCs cultured without peptide, obtained before COVID-19 vaccination. The TCR was taken from a human donor who had a prior SARS-CoV-2 infection. The chain recombines TRBV7-9 with TRBJ1-1; possibly TRBD1 for D (6 bases). CDR3 bases: TGTGCCAGCAGCCACCGGGACACCTGGCGCACTGAAGCTTTCTTT. Protein product: CASSHRDTWRTEAFF.